The next 27 T cell receptor beta chains were all read from a single sample in a study of tumor-infiltrating lymphocytes in localized non-small cell lung cancer. TCRdb's copy holds only in-frame clones and misses some; the assay was immunoSEQ multiplex PCR. In the table there are roughly 7,100 clones, around 77% of which are singletons. The sample consisted of lung tumor tissue. Every receptor here comes from a human donor with non-small cell lung cancer.

The rearrangement uses TRBV7-8 and TRBJ2-3; TRBD1 might be the D (6 bases). The V end was cut by 0 bases, the J end by 4 bases, with 11 bases between. The germline gives CDR1 SGHVS, CDR2 FQNEAQ. The CDR3 extends over 15 amino acids. The CDR3 sequence is CASSLATGLADTQYF. CDR3 bases: TGTGCCAGCAGCTTAGCTACAGGGTTAGCAGATACGCAGTATTTT.

This rearrangement joins TRBV29-1 to TRBJ2-5; no clear D gene. The V gene lost 6 bases and the J gene lost 2 bases, with 10 bases spanning the gap. Per the germline V gene, CDR1 is SQVTM and CDR2 is ANQGSEA. The CDR3 sequence is 12 residues long. CDR3 sequence reads: CSVASRQETQYF. The DNA of the CDR3 is TGCAGCGTGGCATCCCGGCAAGAGACCCAGTACTTC.

The chain employs TRBV6-1 and TRBJ2-7, with D possibly matching TRBD1 (5 bases). There are 14 residues in the CDR3. Germline values: CDR1 MNHNS, CDR2 SASEGT. With 6 bases removed from V and 0 bases from J, the gap between germline ends came to 12 bases. The CDR3 nucleotides read TGTGCCAGCAGATACAGGCTGAGCTCCTACGAGCAGTACTTC. Translation gives CASRYRLSSYEQYF.

This clone was picked up one time. Here the CDR3 DNA reads TGTGCCAGCAGCGTCGGGACAGATCTCGGAGAAAAACTGTTTTTT. It specifies CASSVGTDLGEKLFF. The chain combines TRBV9 with TRBJ1-4, with TRBD1 matching over 7 bases. Germline V gene data show CDR1 as SGDLS and CDR2 as YYNGEE. The J segment lost 8 bases and the V segment lost 2 bases, leaving 9 bases of the junction unmatched. This CDR3 comprises 15 residues.

The chain links TRBV29-1 to TRBJ2-7; 9 bases agree with TRBD1. Germline values: CDR1 SQVTM, CDR2 ANQGSEA. V shed 3 bases, J shed 3 bases, and the junction held 9 bases outside the gene matches. The CDR3 totals 15 residues. The CDR3 DNA sequence: TGCAGCGTTGACAGACGGGGACAGGGTGGCTACGAGCAGTACTTC. It encodes CSVDRRGQGGYEQYF.

The rearrangement uses TRBV10-3 and TRBJ2-3; D not resolved. Trimming cost V 3 bases and J 6 bases, with 10 bases left between them. The CDR3 spans 13 residues. Germline lookup yields CDR1 ENHRY and CDR2 SYGVKD. CDR3 nucleotide sequence: TGTGCCATCAGTGAAGGGCTTGAGGATACGCAGTATTTT. The encoded protein is CAISEGLEDTQYF.

V is TRBV10-1 and J is TRBJ1-3; no reliable D call. Deletions cut 3 bases from V and 0 bases from J, with 3 bases between. This CDR3 contains 13 residues. Germline lookup yields CDR1 WNHNN and CDR2 SYGVQD (reference sequence). CDR3 sequence reads: CASSDNSGNTIYF. In DNA, the CDR3 is TGCGCCAGCAGTGACAACTCTGGAAACACCATATATTTT.

J is TRBJ2-1 and V is TRBV7-9; D gene ambiguous. V was shortened by 3 bases and J by 8 bases, with 17 bases between the two germline ends. Germline values: CDR1 SEHNR, CDR2 FQNEAQ (reference sequence). The CDR3 extends over 15 amino acids. The CDR3 DNA sequence: TGTGCCAGCAGCTTGGCGACCCCCGTTATCCATGAGCAGTTCTTC. Its translation is CASSLATPVIHEQFF.

This chain links TRBV20-1 with TRBJ2-1; D remains ambiguous. Germline V CDR1 and CDR2: DFQATT, SNEGSKA (reference sequence). The ends were cut back, 3 bases at V and 6 bases at J, with 3 bases in the middle. The CDR3 extends over 10 amino acids. The chain's CDR3 is CSARTNEQFF. The CDR3 bases are TGCAGTGCTAGGACCAATGAGCAGTTCTTC.

The CDR3 nucleotides are TGCGCCAGCAGCTTTACGGGAGTATCGTACGAGCAGTACTTC. This translates into CASSFTGVSYEQYF. This sequence joins TRBV5-1 and TRBJ2-7; a weak D match, TRBD2 (6 bases). V lost 2 bases and J lost 4, with 13 bases in between. The CDR3 sequence is 14 residues long. The germline gives CDR1 SGHRS, CDR2 YFSETQ.

The chain employs TRBV25-1 and TRBJ1-5, with 9 bases fitting TRBD1. The length of the CDR3 is 15 residues. Per germline, CDR1 MGHDK and CDR2 SYGVNS. The J segment lost 1 base and the V segment lost 4 bases, leaving 2 bases of the junction unmatched. CDR3 nucleotides: TGTGCCAGCAGTGGACAGGGGGTGAGCAATCAGCCCCAGCATTTT. Its protein is CASSGQGVSNQPQHF.

In the case of this clone: One junction end does not reproduce the germline sequence, and a read error may be involved. The chain has TRBV7-7 and TRBJ2-5; possibly TRBD1 for D (6 bases). Germline values: CDR1 SSHAT, CDR2 FNYEAQ (reference sequence). CDR3 length: 14 amino acids. The CDR3 loop is CASSSTGTKETQYF. The CDR3 nucleotides are TGTGCTAGCAGCTCGACAGGAACGAAAGAGACCCAGTACTTC. Based on the CDR3 plus reference TRBV7-7 and TRBJ2-5, the full variable domain is GAGVSQSPRYKVTKRGQDVTLRCDPISSHATLYWYQQALGQGPEFLTYFNYEAQPDKSGLPSDRFSAERPEGSISTLTIQRTEQRDSAMYRCASSSTGTKETQYFGPGTRLLVL.

The rearrangement uses TRBV5-6 and TRBJ1-5, with D maybe TRBD1 (5 bases). From germline, CDR1 is SGHDT and CDR2 YYEEEE. The ends were cut back, 4 bases at V and 2 bases at J, with 7 bases in the middle. The CDR3 consists of 13 residues. The CDR3 coding sequence is TGTGCCAGCAGCCTGGGACGCAATCAGCCCCAGCATTTT. It translates to CASSLGRNQPQHF.

The rearrangement joins TRBV10-3 to TRBJ1-2, with a possible D match to TRBD1 (6 bases). The germline V and J ends were trimmed by 11 bases and 4 bases, with 14 bases remaining between them. Germline V CDR1 and CDR2: ENHRY, SYGVKD. The CDR3 runs to 12 residues. The CDR3 sequence: CAARGGLYGYTF. The CDR3 coding sequence is TGTGCCGCGAGAGGGGGACTCTATGGCTACACCTTC.

The V gene is TRBV30, the J gene TRBJ1-2; 9 positions agree with TRBD1. The ends lost 0 bases at V and 7 bases at J; junction bases unmatched: 6. This CDR3 spans 14 amino acids. The germline V gene encodes CDR1 GTSNPN and CDR2 SVGIG (reference sequence). The CDR3 loop reads CAWSVGTGGIGYTF. The CDR3 region has the DNA TGTGCCTGGAGTGTAGGAACAGGGGGCATTGGCTACACCTTC.

The chain employs TRBV19 and TRBJ1-2, with 7 bases lining up with TRBD1. CDR1 and CDR2 (germline): LNHDA, SQIVND (reference sequence). The ends lost 3 bases at V and 4 bases at J; junction bases unmatched: 8. This CDR3 comprises 15 residues. In nucleotides, the CDR3 is TGTGCCAGTAGTATCGAGGGGGCGCCACCCTATGGCTACACCTTC. Translated, it gives CASSIEGAPPYGYTF. Full variable domain (remainder filled in from reference TRBV19 and TRBJ1-2): DGGITQSPKYLFRKEGQNVTLSCEQNLNHDAMYWYRQDPGQGLRLIYYSQIVNDFQKGDIAEGYSVSREKKESFPLTVTSAQKNPTAFYLCASSIEGAPPYGYTFGSGTRLTVV.

This chain connects TRBV5-1 to TRBJ2-5; D might be TRBD2 (6 bases). The germline gives CDR1 SGHRS, CDR2 YFSETQ. CDR3 length: 14 residues. Trimming stripped 4 bases from V and 5 bases from J, with 15 bases between. The CDR3 sequence is CASSDSSAGETQYF. The DNA for the CDR3 is TGCGCCAGCAGCGACAGTTCCGCGGGGGAGACCCAGTACTTC.

The rearrangement joins TRBV5-6 to TRBJ2-7; D could derive from TRBD1 or TRBD2 (5 bases each). V was clipped by 4 bases and J by 7 bases, with 18 bases between them. The CDR3 sequence is 14 residues long. CDR1 and CDR2 from the germline V gene are SGHDT and YYEEEE. The CDR3: CASSGLNGAEEQYF. The CDR3 DNA reads TGTGCCAGCAGCGGCTTAAACGGGGCGGAAGAGCAGTACTTC.

The genes are TRBV5-4 and TRBJ1-1; perhaps TRBD1 as D (6 bases). Looked up from germline, CDR1 is SGHNT and CDR2 is YYREEE (reference sequence). CDR3 length equals 13 residues. Deletions cut 7 bases from V and 2 bases from J, with 12 bases between. CDR3 nucleotides: TGTGCCAGCCACCTACAGGGTAACACTGAAGCTTTCTTT. Translation gives CASHLQGNTEAFF.

A single count supports this clone. This chain joins TRBV7-6 and TRBJ2-1; 10 nucleotides line up with TRBD2. CDR1 is SGHVS, CDR2 FNYEAQ, per germline. The CDR3 covers 15 residues. J was trimmed by 4 bases and V by 3 bases; bases with no gene match: 3. CDR3 region: CASSLRTSGYNEQFF. CDR3 nucleotides: TGTGCCAGCAGCTTGAGGACTAGCGGTTACAATGAGCAGTTCTTC.

The rearrangement uses TRBV30 and TRBJ2-6; D possibly uses TRBD1 or TRBD2 (5 bases each). Looked up from germline, CDR1 is GTSNPN and CDR2 is SVGIG (reference sequence). This CDR3 has 14 amino acids. Trimming left V 4 bases short and J 2 bases short, with 9 bases between. The chain's CDR3 is CAWTLGAGANVLTF. The CDR3 DNA follows: TGTGCCTGGACCTTGGGGGCTGGGGCCAACGTCCTGACTTTC.

The chain recombines TRBV5-5 with TRBJ1-1, with TRBD1 identical over 7 bases. Germline values: CDR1 SGHKS, CDR2 YYEKEE (reference sequence). CDR3 length: 17 residues. After removal of 4 bases from V and 5 bases from J, the junction contained 17 bases not matched to a gene. CDR3 bases: TGTGCCAGCAGCGCCAGAGGACAGGAGCCCTTTGGGACTGAAGCTTTCTTT. Residues: CASSARGQEPFGTEAFF.

The chain is built from TRBV6-6 and TRBJ2-7, with 7 nucleotides matching TRBD2. Trimming removed 6 bases from V and 5 bases from J; junction bases left unmatched: 7. The CDR3 loop spans 13 amino acids. In germline, CDR1 is MNHNY, CDR2 SVGAGI (reference sequence). The DNA for the CDR3 is TGTGCCAGCAGCGACGGGGGGTCCCACGAGCAGTACTTC. Its translation is CASSDGGSHEQYF.

The chain uses TRBV7-3 and TRBJ2-7; the match to TRBD2 covers 10 bases. Losses at the gene ends were 5 bases for V and 6 bases for J; bases not matched to a gene: 10. Germline V CDR1 and CDR2: SGHTA, FQGTGA. The CDR3 extends over 15 amino acids. The CDR3 DNA sequence: TGTGCCAGCAGCCCGACACTAGCGGGGATTCGCGAGCAGTACTTC. Protein: CASSPTLAGIREQYF.

The V and J genes are TRBV11-2 and TRBJ2-3; D is unresolved. This CDR3 comprises 12 residues. V was shortened by 1 base and J by 3 bases, with 2 bases between the two germline ends. Germline V gives CDR1 SGHAT, CDR2 FQNNGV. CDR3 amino acids: CASSLGTDTQYF. The CDR3 coding sequence is TGTGCCAGCAGCTTAGGAACAGATACGCAGTATTTT. Looking up the rest from reference TRBV11-2 and TRBJ2-3 gives the full variable domain: EAGVAQSPRYKIIEKRQSVAFWCNPISGHATLYWYQQILGQGPKLLIQFQNNGVVDDSQLPKDRFSAERLKGVDSTLKIQPAKLEDSAVYLCASSLGTDTQYFGPGTRLTVL.

The chain employs TRBV4-1 and TRBJ2-7; perhaps TRBD2 as D (5 bases). V shed 4 bases and J shed 0 bases, with 16 bases lying between them. CDR1 is MGHRA and CDR2 is YSYEKL in the germline V gene. This CDR3 is built from 16 residues. The CDR3 DNA is TGCGCCAGCAGCCTGAAGGACTGGGGAAGCTCCTACGAGCAGTACTTC. Encoded protein: CASSLKDWGSSYEQYF.

This chain links TRBV7-2 with TRBJ2-5; 14 nucleotides agree with TRBD2. Looked up from germline, CDR1 is SGHTA and CDR2 is FQGNSA. This CDR3 contains 15 residues. The trim removed 5 bases at V and 3 bases at J, leaving 2 bases unmatched. The CDR3 region has the DNA TGTGCCAGCAGCCCGGGACTAGCGGGAGAAGAGACCCAGTACTTC. It encodes CASSPGLAGEETQYF.